Listed below are T cell receptor beta chains from one sample, sequenced in a study of regulatory T cells in long-lasting Graves disease. TCRdb called the multiplex PCR reads again in MiXCR, with one record for every CDR3 protein. Here the sample spans about 340,000 distinct CDR3 sequences, about 18% being singletons. The sequencing here drew on peripheral blood mononuclear cells (PBMCs), taken when the disease was refractory, from a patient treated with antithyroid drugs. The origin of the receptors is a female donor with Graves disease. Each CDR3 is given with its conserved first and last residue. A D gene is named only where the DNA matches it firmly. Clone size is given for some rows only: seen once, a few or many times, or a class if the clone is expanded.

TGTGCCAGCAGCCGAGGACTAGCGGGGGGGCCCGGGGAGACCCAGTACTTC,CASSRGLAGGPGETQYF,TRBV3-1,TRBJ2-5,TRBD2,few
TGTGCCAGCAGGCGGTCTAGAAGCACAGATACGCAGTATTTT,CASRRSRSTDTQYF,TRBV6-1,TRBJ2-3,-,-
TGCAGTGCCCAGAACCGGGCTGGACGTACTAATGAAAAACTGTTTTTT,CSAQNRAGRTNEKLFF,TRBV20-1,TRBJ1-4,-,-
TGTGCCACCAGTGCCGTTGGTGGAACCGGGGAGCTGTTTTTT,CATSAVGGTGELFF,TRBV24-1,TRBJ2-2,-,many
TGTGCCATCAAGGGGCAGGGGTATAATTCACCCCTCCACTTT,CAIKGQGYNSPLHF,TRBV10-3,TRBJ1-6,-,few
TGTGCCAGCAGCAACGAAATTGGGGCTCACTCTTTT,CASSNEIGAHSF,TRBV12-3/TRBV12-4,TRBJ1-4,-,many
TGTGCCAGCAGTTACCGGGAGACGAACACTGAAGCTTTCTTT,CASSYRETNTEAFF,TRBV6-5,TRBJ1-1,-,many
TGTGCCAGCAGTGAAAGGCCCGGGACAGCGATCTTCCATCAGCCCCAGCATTTT,CASSERPGTAIFHQPQHF,TRBV6-1,TRBJ1-5,TRBD1,few
TGTGCCAGCAGCTTTGGGGACAGGGAATTGGAGGAGCTGTTTTTT,CASSFGDRELEELFF,TRBV7-2,TRBJ2-2,TRBD1,many
TGTGCCAGCAGCCCCTGGGGCGCGTCGAATAATGGCTACACCTTC,CASSPWGASNNGYTF,TRBV12-3/TRBV12-4,TRBJ1-2,-,many
TGTGCCAGCAGGGCCGGGACAGCTAGCAATCAGCCCCAGCATTTT,CASRAGTASNQPQHF,TRBV6-1,TRBJ1-5,TRBD1,many
TGCGCCAGCAGCCGCCCAAGGACTAGCGGGAGGTCCACCGGGGAGCTGTTTTTT,CASSRPRTSGRSTGELFF,TRBV4-1,TRBJ2-2,TRBD2,-
TGTGCCAGCACCCTTGGCACCGGGGAGCTGTTTTTT,CASTLGTGELFF,TRBV7-3,TRBJ2-2,-,-
TGTGCCAGCAGCCTAGGGGGGTCACTAGCCGGAGGTAACTTC,CASSLGGSLAGGNF,TRBV7-2,TRBJ2-7,-,once
TGTGCCAGCTCACCATTTAATGGGGACGGTAGCAATCAGCCCCAGCATTTT,CASSPFNGDGSNQPQHF,TRBV18,TRBJ1-5,-,-
TGTGCCAGCAGCTCGGACTTTCTAAACACCGGGGAGCTGTTTTTT,CASSSDFLNTGELFF,TRBV7-3,TRBJ2-2,-,-
TGTGCCAGCTCACCATCTTCCAAAGGGGCTTGGGTTCAAGAGACCCAGTACTTC,CASSPSSKGAWVQETQYF,TRBV18,TRBJ2-5,-,-
TGTGCCACCGGCGGACAGGGTAAAGGGGGATATGGCTACACCTTC,CATGGQGKGGYGYTF,TRBV24-1,TRBJ1-2,TRBD1,few
TGTGCCAGCACGGACAGGGCAACTTACGAGCAGTACTTC,CASTDRATYEQYF,TRBV6-1,TRBJ2-7,TRBD1,once
TGTGCCAGCAGCTTCTACCAGCTGGGTCTAGCGGAGGGGAATGAGCAGTTCTTC,CASSFYQLGLAEGNEQFF,TRBV11-2,TRBJ2-1,TRBD2,few
TGCAGCCATGGGCGCTCGGGTATAGAGACCCAGTACTTC,CSHGRSGIETQYF,TRBV29-1,TRBJ2-5,-,-
TGTGCGTCAGTTGATTTGGGGCAGTTGAACACTGAAGCTTTCTTT,CASVDLGQLNTEAFF,TRBV19,TRBJ1-1,-,-
TGCGCCAGCAGCTTGGGAGGACTAGCGGGAGAGATCGAGCAGTACTTC,CASSLGGLAGEIEQYF,TRBV5-1,TRBJ2-7,TRBD2,many
TGCAGTGCTAGAGGGTTCGAGGGGAGCTCCTACGAGCAGTACTTC,CSARGFEGSSYEQYF,TRBV20-1,TRBJ2-7,-,few
TGTGCCAGCAGCAGGACGGCCGTGAACACTGAAGCTTTCTTT,CASSRTAVNTEAFF,TRBV28,TRBJ1-1,-,many
TGTGCCAGCAGAGGGCCGGGATCCTACAATGAGCAGTTCTTC,CASRGPGSYNEQFF,TRBV12-3/TRBV12-4,TRBJ2-1,-,-
TGTGCCAGCAGTTATCGGGGTTTCGGTAATTCACCCCTCCACTTT,CASSYRGFGNSPLHF,TRBV27,TRBJ1-6,-,-
TGTGCCAGCAGCCAAGCAGGGTTCAATCAGCCCCAGCATTTT,CASSQAGFNQPQHF,TRBV3-1,TRBJ1-5,-,-
TGTGCCAGCAAATCCCGGGGTTATGGGGCCAACGTCCTGACTTTC,CASKSRGYGANVLTF,TRBV27,TRBJ2-6,-,many
TGTGCCAGCAGCTTAGAAAAAGGCCGGGGAAACACCATATATTTT,CASSLEKGRGNTIYF,TRBV7-2,TRBJ1-3,-,few
TGTGCCAGCTCACCTCTGCGGGCGGTCCACGAGCAGTACTTC,CASSPLRAVHEQYF,TRBV18,TRBJ2-7,-,few
TGTGCCAGCAGTCCCCAGGGGGCGAATGAGCAGTTCTTC,CASSPQGANEQFF,TRBV6-1,TRBJ2-1,TRBD1,many
TGCGCCAGCAGCCAACTAGCAGTCGTTCAAGAGACCCAGTACTTC,CASSQLAVVQETQYF,TRBV4-1,TRBJ2-5,-,-
TGTGCCAGCTCACTAGGGACTCCCACGTTGAACACTGAAGCTTTCTTT,CASSLGTPTLNTEAFF,TRBV18,TRBJ1-1,-,few
TGTGCCAGCAGTACCTCCCCGTGGACCGGGGAGCTGTTTTTT,CASSTSPWTGELFF,TRBV6-2/TRBV6-3,TRBJ2-2,-,few
TGTGCCAGCACCCCACGGCGATTTAGCTCCTACGAGCAGTACTTC,CASTPRRFSSYEQYF,TRBV7-8,TRBJ2-7,-,many
TGTGCCAGCAGCTTAGTGGAAAACGAGCAGTACTTC,CASSLVENEQYF,TRBV7-2,TRBJ2-7,-,-
TGTGCCAGCAGCCAGCGACTAGTTCCCGGGGAGCTGTTTTTT,CASSQRLVPGELFF,TRBV3-1,TRBJ2-2,-,-
TGTGCCAGCAGTCGGGACTCGAGCCCCTATAATTCACCCCTCCACTTT,CASSRDSSPYNSPLHF,TRBV6-1,TRBJ1-6,-,-
TGTGCCAGCAGTTTAGCCTGGGACAACAATGAGCAGTTCTTC,CASSLAWDNNEQFF,TRBV12-3/TRBV12-4,TRBJ2-1,-,-